This TCR beta chain stems from a study of cytomegalovirus exposure and HLA in healthy donors. Turning to the study itself: The roughly 130 validation repertoires, a later analysis reported, used the same platform as the 600 to 700 repertoires from the first cohort.

The study, taken as a whole, reports: A few CMV-associated chains proved CMV antigen-specific in vitro. TCR beta chains numbering some 160 were designated cytomegalovirus-associated. Reported performance of the classifier showed diagnosis of cytomegalovirus status with high specificity and sensitivity.

Sequencing used immunoSEQ multiplex PCR; TCRdb keeps in-frame clones, though not all of them. The sample has around 300,000 clones, approximately 88% seen once; the top ten hold 0.92%. To note about this clone: The antigen is undetermined.

This receptor was identified in a woman in her late teens or twenties in good health and CMV-seronegative. Sequenced material: PBMCs.

DNA for the CDR3: TGTGCCAGCAGTTTTGAGGGGGGGGCCACAGATACGCAGTATTTT. This translates into CASSFEGGATDTQYF. The chain combines TRBV28 with TRBJ2-3, with D tentatively TRBD2 (7 bases). V was cut by 3 bases and J by 2 bases, with 12 bases left in between. CDR1 is MDHEN, CDR2 SYDVKM, per germline. This CDR3 comprises 15 residues. The full variable domain, in which reference TRBV28 and TRBJ2-3 provide the parts outside the CDR3, is DVKVTQSSRYLVKRTGEKVFLECVQDMDHENMFWYRQDPGLGLRLIYFSYDVKMKEKGDIPEGYSVSREKKERFSLILESASTNQTSMYLCASSFEGGATDTQYFGPGTRLTVL.